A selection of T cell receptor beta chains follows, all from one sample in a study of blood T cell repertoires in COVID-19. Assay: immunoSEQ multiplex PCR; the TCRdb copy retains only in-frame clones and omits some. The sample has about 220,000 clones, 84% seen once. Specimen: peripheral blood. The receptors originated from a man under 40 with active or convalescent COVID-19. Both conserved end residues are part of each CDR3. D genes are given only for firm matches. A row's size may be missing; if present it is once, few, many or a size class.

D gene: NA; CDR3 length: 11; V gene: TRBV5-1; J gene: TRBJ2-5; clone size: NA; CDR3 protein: CASSSQETQYF; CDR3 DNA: TGCGCCAGCAGCTCGCAAGAGACCCAGTACTTC
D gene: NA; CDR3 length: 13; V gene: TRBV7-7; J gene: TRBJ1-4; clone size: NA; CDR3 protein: CAITNRLGKKLFF; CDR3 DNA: TGTGCTATTACCAACAGGCTAGGTAAAAAACTGTTTTTT
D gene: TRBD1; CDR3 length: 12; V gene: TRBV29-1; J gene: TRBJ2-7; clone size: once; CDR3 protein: CSVDRGLGEQYF; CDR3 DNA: TGCAGCGTTGACAGGGGGCTAGGTGAGCAGTACTTC
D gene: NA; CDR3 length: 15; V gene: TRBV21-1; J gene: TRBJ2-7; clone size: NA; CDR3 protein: CASSKGTGRVGEQYF; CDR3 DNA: TGTGCCAGCAGTAAAGGGACAGGGAGGGTAGGAGAGCAGTACTTC
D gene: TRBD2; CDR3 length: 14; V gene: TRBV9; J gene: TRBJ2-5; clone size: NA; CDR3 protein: CASSVSLAQETQYF; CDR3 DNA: TGTGCCAGCAGCGTATCACTAGCGCAAGAGACCCAGTACTTC
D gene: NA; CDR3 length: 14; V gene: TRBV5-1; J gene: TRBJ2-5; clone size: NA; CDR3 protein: CASSFSGGGETQYF; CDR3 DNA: TGCGCCAGCAGCTTCTCGGGTGGAGGGGAGACCCAGTACTTC
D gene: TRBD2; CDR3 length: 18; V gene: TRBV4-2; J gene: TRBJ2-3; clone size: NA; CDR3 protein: CASSQFSSGGADTDTQYF; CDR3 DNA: TGTGCCAGCAGCCAGTTCTCTAGCGGGGGGGCAGACACAGATACGCAGTATTTT
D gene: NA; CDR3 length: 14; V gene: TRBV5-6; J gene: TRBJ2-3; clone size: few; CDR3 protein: CASSRVSGTDTQYF; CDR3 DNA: TGTGCCAGCTCGCGGGTGTCCGGCACAGATACGCAGTATTTT
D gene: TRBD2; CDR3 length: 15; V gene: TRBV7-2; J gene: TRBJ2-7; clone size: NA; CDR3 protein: CASSGGSGPSYEQYF; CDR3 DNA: TGTGCCAGCTCGGGAGGTAGCGGTCCCTCCTACGAGCAGTACTTC
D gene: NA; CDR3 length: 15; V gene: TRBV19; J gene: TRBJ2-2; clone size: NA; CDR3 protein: CASSRIGANTGELFF; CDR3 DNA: TGTGCCAGTAGTCGTATCGGGGCGAACACCGGGGAGCTGTTTTTT
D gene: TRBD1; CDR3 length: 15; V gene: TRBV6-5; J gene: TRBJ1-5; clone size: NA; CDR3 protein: CASSRDRGGSQPQHF; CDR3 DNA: TGTGCCAGCAGCCGGGACAGGGGAGGGAGTCAGCCCCAGCATTTT
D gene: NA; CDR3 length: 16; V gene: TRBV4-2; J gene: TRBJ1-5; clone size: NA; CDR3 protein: CASSQDQTGYNQPQHF; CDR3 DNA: TGTGCCAGCAGCCAAGATCAAACAGGCTACAATCAGCCCCAGCATTTT
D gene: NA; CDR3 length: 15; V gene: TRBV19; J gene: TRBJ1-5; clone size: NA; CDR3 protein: CASTLFGGGDQPQHF; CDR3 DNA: TGTGCCAGTACCCTCTTTGGGGGAGGGGATCAGCCCCAGCATTTT
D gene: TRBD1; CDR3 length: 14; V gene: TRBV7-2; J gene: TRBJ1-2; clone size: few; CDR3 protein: CASSPGQGTGGYTF; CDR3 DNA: TGTGCCAGCAGTCCGGGACAGGGGACGGGCGGCTACACCTTC
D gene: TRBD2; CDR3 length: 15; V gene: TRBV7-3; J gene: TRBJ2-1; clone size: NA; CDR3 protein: CASSTNPGLAGQQFF; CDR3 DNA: TGTGCCAGCAGCACGAACCCGGGACTAGCTGGGCAGCAGTTCTTC
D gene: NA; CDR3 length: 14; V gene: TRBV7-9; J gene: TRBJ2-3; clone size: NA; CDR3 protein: CASSPPEGTDTQYF; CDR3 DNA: TGTGCCAGCAGCCCTCCAGAGGGCACAGATACGCAGTATTTT
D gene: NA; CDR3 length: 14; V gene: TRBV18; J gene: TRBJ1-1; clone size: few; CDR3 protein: CASSPGREYTEAFF; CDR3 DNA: TGTGCCAGCTCGCCGGGTCGTGAGTACACTGAAGCTTTCTTT
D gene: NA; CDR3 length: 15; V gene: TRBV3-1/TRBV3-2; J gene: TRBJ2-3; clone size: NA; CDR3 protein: CASSRQTGLQDTQYF; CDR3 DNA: TGTGCCAGCAGCCGCCAAACAGGGTTGCAAGATACGCAGTATTTT
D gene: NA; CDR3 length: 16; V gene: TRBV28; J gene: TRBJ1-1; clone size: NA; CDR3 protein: CASSRPQGLGNTEAFF; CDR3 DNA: TGTGCCAGCAGTCGCCCGCAGGGGCTTGGGAACACTGAAGCTTTCTTT
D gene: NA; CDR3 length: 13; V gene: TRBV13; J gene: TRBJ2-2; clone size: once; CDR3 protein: CASSYYYTGELFF; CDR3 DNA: TGTGCCAGCAGCTATTACTACACCGGGGAGCTGTTTTTT
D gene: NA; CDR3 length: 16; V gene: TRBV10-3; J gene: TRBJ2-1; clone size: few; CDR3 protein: CAISEPYKGQGNEQFF; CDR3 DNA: TGTGCCATCAGTGAGCCCTACAAGGGGCAGGGGAATGAGCAGTTCTTC
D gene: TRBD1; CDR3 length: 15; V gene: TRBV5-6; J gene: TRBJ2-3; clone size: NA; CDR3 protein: CASSFPDRGPDTQYF; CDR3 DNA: TGTGCCAGCAGCTTTCCTGACAGGGGGCCAGATACGCAGTATTTT
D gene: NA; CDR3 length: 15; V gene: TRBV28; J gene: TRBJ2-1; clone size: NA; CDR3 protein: CASSSARVKSNEQFF; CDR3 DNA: TGTGCCAGCAGTTCGGCCAGGGTAAAAAGTAATGAGCAGTTCTTC
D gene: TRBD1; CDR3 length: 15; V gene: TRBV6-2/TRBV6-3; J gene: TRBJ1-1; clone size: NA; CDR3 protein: CASSFKTGVNTEAFF; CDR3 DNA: TGTGCCAGCAGTTTCAAAACAGGGGTAAACACTGAAGCTTTCTTT
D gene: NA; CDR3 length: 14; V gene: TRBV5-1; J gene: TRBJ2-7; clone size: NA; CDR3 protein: CASSFLDTSYEQYF; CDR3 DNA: TGCGCCAGCAGCTTTCTGGACACTTCCTACGAGCAGTACTTC
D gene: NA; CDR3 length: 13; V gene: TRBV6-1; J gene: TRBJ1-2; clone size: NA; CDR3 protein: CASSERPGYGYTF; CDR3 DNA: TGTGCCAGCAGTGAAAGACCAGGGTATGGCTACACCTTC
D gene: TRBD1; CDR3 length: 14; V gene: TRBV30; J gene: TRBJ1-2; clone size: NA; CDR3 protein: CASTITGAYYGYTF; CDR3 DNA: TGTGCCAGTACGATCACAGGGGCCTACTATGGCTACACCTTC
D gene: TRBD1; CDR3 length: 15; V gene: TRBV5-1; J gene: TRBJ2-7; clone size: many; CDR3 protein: CASSLEQGFTYEQYF; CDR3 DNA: TGCGCCAGCAGCTTGGAACAGGGGTTTACCTACGAGCAGTACTTC
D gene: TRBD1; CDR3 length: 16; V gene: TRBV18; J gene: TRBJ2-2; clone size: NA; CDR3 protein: CASSPGDRVNTGELFF; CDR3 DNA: TGTGCCAGCTCACCCGGGGACAGGGTCAACACCGGGGAGCTGTTTTTT
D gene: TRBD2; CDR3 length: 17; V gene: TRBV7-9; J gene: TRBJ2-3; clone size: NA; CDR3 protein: CASSSGTSGRGTDTQYF; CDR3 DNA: TGTGCCAGCAGCTCCGGAACTAGCGGGAGGGGCACAGATACGCAGTATTTT
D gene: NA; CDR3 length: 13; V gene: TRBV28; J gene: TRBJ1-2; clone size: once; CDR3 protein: CASSFVLGGGYTF; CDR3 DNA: TGTGCCAGCAGTTTTGTGTTAGGAGGTGGCTACACCTTC
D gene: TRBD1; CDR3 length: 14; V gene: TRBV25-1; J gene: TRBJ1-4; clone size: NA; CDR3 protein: CASSARGANEKLFF; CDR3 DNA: TGTGCCAGCAGTGCCAGGGGGGCTAATGAAAAACTGTTTTTT
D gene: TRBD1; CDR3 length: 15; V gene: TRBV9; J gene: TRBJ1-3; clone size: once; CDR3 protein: CASSVDGQGENTIYF; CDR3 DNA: TGTGCCAGCAGCGTGGATGGGCAGGGGGAAAACACCATATATTTT
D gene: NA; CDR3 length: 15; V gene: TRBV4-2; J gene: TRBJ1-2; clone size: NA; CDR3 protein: CASSQPGQSNYGYTF; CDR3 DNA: TGTGCCAGCAGCCAACCCGGACAGTCTAACTATGGCTACACCTTC
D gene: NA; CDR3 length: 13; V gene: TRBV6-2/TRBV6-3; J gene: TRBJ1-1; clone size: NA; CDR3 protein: CASSPAGNTEAFF; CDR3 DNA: TGTGCCAGCAGTCCGGCAGGGAACACTGAAGCTTTCTTT
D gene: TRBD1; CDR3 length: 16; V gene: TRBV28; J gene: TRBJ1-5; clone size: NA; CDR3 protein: CASRPGTGWSNQPQHF; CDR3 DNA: TGTGCCAGCAGGCCCGGGACAGGTTGGAGCAATCAGCCCCAGCATTTT